This TCR beta chain is drawn from a study of blood T cell repertoires in COVID-19 (dated by TCRdb to 2018 to 2021). Regarding the study in general: The collaborator samples originated in the United States, Italy and Spain and spanned the acute and convalescent phases of COVID-19. The prospective study material was composed of cDNA or gDNA derived from T cells, B-cell-depleted T cells, or PBMCs. The dataset comprised deeply sampled blood TCRbeta repertoires from subjects exposed to, actively infected with, or recovered from COVID-19. A freely available public database, intended as a resource for researchers studying the immune response to SARS-CoV-2, is where the repertoires were released. The samples were drawn from the first 160 participants of the ongoing ImmuneRACE study and from 950 to 1,500 subjects provided by 6 global collaborators. The sample metadata nearly always contained a de-identified subject ID, COVID-19 status, age in years and sex. HLA class I and class II types, where available, came from metadata supplied by the sample provider rather than from assay-based typing. What the work shows at the level of the full study, not this receptor alone: The amount of clinical and demographic metadata varied by source and participant and was provided uncurated.

As for this clone: The target of this receptor is not known. Base qualities were left out, and no much larger clone turns up one base away.

The collaborating institutions used their own protocols to collect whole blood in K2EDTA tubes. For TCRbeta analysis, collaborator samples were shipped as frozen whole blood, as isolated PBMCs, or as DNA extracted from either sample type. The CDR1 and CDR2 encoded by the germline V gene are SGHAT and FQNNGV. The CDR3 has 16 amino acids, counting the end cysteine and phenylalanine. Of all the DNA, just the CDR3 is kept, 48 bases in frame from base 1. Germline trimming: 1 base from V, 7 bases from J; junction bases outside gene matches: 8. TCRbeta CDR3 regions were amplified from genomic DNA by means of the immunoSEQ Assay, a bias-controlled multiplex PCR. The paper's processing steps were these. The number of nucleated cells in each sample was estimated from the amplification of reference gene primers within the assay. To quantify the absolute abundance of each unique TCRbeta CDR3 rearrangement, sequence reads were collapsed and filtered. Productive Simpson clonality was computed per sample as the square root of Simpson's diversity index over productive rearrangements. TCRdb carries this immuneACCESS record with in-frame sequences only. Its versions omit some clonotypes, under half of them owing to an unresolved V gene in the studies checked, with the rest unexplained. V, J and clone size derive from that table, while D and trimming were established from the DNA sequence. Counted in this sample were more than 75,000 clones; more than 70% of them appeared once. About 2% of the sample rests with the top ten.

The V and J genes are TRBV11-2 and TRBJ1-4, and TRBD1 aligns with 8 junction nucleotides. This clonotype was sampled from a middle-aged man with acute or convalescent COVID-19. The sequencing sample was made of peripheral blood. CDR3 loop: CASSLGPAGTGEKLFF. The bases read TGTGCCAGCAGCTTAGGACCTGCGGGGACAGGTGAAAAACTGTTTTTT.